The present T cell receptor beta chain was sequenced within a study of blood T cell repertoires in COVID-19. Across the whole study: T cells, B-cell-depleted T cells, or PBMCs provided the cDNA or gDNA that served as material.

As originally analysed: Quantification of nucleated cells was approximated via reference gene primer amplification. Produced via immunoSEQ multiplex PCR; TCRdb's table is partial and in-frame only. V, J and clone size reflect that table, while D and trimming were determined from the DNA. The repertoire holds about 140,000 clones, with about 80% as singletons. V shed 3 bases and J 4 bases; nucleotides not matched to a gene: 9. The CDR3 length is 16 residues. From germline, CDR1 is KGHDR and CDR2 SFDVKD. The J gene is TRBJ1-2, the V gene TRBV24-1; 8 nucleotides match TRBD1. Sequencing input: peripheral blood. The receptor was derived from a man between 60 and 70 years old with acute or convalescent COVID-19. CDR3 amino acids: CATSDHLGTGVYGYTF. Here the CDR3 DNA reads TGTGCCACCAGTGATCACCTCGGGACAGGCGTCTATGGCTACACCTTC.